This TCR beta chain was observed in a study of OX40 agonist ivuxolimab in advanced cancers. Study overall: Ivuxolimab, an agonistic anti-OX40 (CD134) antibody, was given to patients.

Patients with autoimmune history or systemic immunosuppression were excluded. The CDR3 sequence is 14 residues long. Between the trimmed V and J ends, which lost 5 bases and 2 bases, there was a span of 13 bases. Germline V gene data show CDR1 as SGHNT and CDR2 as YENEEA. Study results and caveats: Mean expanded clone counts were higher in CD8+ than CD4+ T cells. At 0.1 to 3.0 mg/kg and by week 6, CD4+ and CD8+ T cells in the blood had expanded clonally.

Here immunoSEQ multiplex PCR was the method, and the copy in TCRdb shows in-frame clones only, minus some. The table lists roughly 66,000 clones, 87% of them singletons, with 1.3% in the top ten. Notes on this clone: Its specificity is not known.

This TCR derives from an adult with an advanced solid tumor such as melanoma, head and neck, liver or kidney cancer. The rearrangement uses TRBV11-3 and TRBJ2-7, with D possibly matching TRBD1 (6 bases). This material consisted of CD4+ or CD8+ T cells sorted from blood, taken in a trial of the OX40 agonist ivuxolimab. The DNA for the CDR3 is TGTGCCAGCAGCCGAGACGGACAGACCTACGAGCAGTACTTC. Translation: CASSRDGQTYEQYF.